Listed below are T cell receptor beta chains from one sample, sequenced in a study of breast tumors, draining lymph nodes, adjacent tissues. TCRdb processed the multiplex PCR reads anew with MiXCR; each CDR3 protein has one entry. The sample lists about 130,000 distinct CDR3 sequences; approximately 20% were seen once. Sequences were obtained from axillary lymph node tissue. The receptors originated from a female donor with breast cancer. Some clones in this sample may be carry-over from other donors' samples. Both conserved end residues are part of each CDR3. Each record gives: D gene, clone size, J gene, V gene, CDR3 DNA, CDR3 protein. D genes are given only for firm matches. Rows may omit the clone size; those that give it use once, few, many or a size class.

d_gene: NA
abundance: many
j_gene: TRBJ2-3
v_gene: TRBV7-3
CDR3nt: TGTGCCAGCAGCCCTACACCCAACATGCTCACAGATACGCAGTATTTT
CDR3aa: CASSPTPNMLTDTQYF

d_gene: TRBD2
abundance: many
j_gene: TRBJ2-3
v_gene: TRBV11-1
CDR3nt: TGTGCCAGCAGGGCCGGGACTACCTACACAGATACGCAGTATTTT
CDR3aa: CASRAGTTYTDTQYF

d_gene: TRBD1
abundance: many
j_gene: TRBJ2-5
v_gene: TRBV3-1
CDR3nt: TGTGCCAGCAGGGAGGGACAGGGGGCGCGATTACGGGAGACCCAGTACTTC
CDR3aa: CASREGQGARLRETQYF

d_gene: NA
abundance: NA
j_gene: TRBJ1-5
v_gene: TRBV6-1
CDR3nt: TGTGCCAGCAGTGAATTACGTCAGCCCCAGCATTTT
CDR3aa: CASSELRQPQHF

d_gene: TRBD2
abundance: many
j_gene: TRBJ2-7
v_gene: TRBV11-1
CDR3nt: TGTGCCAGCAGCCTGGGGACTAGCGGGAGCCCCACTTCCTACGAGCAGTACTTC
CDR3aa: CASSLGTSGSPTSYEQYF

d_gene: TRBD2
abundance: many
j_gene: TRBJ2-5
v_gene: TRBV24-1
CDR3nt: TGTGCCACCAGTGACCCGGGGGGGTATTCCCAAGAGACCCAGTACTTC
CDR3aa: CATSDPGGYSQETQYF

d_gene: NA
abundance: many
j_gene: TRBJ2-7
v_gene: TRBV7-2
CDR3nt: TGTGCCAGCAGCTTAGAACGCAGGGTGGCCTACGAGCAGTACTTC
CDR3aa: CASSLERRVAYEQYF

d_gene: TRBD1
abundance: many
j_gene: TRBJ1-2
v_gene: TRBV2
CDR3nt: TGTGCCAGCGACCCGGGACAGGGTTATGGTGGCTACACCTTC
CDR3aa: CASDPGQGYGGYTF

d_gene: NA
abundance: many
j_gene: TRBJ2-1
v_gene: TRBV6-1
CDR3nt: TGTGCCAGCAGTGAGAGGTTAGGGGGGTCCGAGTTCTTC
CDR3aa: CASSERLGGSEFF

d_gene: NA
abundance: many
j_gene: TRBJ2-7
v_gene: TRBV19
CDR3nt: TGTGCCAGTAGTGCAGGGGCCTACGAGCAGTACTTC
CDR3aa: CASSAGAYEQYF

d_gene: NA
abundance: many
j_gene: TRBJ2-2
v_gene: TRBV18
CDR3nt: TGTGCCAGCTCAGGGGGCGACACCGGGGAGCTGTTTTTT
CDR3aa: CASSGGDTGELFF

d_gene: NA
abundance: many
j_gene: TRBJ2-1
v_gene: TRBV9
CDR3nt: TGTGCCAGCAGTCAGGGACCCCCTGATAATGAGCAGTTCTTC
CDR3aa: CASSQGPPDNEQFF

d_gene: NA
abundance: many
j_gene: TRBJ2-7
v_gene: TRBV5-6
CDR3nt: TGTGCCAGCAGCTTGGGTGGGCCAACCTACGAGCAGTACTTC
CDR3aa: CASSLGGPTYEQYF

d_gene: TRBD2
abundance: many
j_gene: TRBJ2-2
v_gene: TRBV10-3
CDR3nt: TGTGCCATCCGAAGGGGACTAGCGGGAGAGAACACCGGGGAGCTGTTTTTT
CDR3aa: CAIRRGLAGENTGELFF

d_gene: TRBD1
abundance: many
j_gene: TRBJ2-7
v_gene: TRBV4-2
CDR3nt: TGTGCCAGCAGCCAGGGGACCGGGACAGATAGTTACGAGCAGTACTTC
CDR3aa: CASSQGTGTDSYEQYF

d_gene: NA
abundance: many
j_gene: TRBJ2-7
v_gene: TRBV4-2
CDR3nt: TGTGCCAGCAGCCAAGACAAGGTCGGGGGCTACGAGCAGTACTTC
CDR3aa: CASSQDKVGGYEQYF

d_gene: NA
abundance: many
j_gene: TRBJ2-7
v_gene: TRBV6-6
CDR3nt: TGTGCCAGCAAGTCGGGTAACGAGCAGTACTTC
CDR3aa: CASKSGNEQYF

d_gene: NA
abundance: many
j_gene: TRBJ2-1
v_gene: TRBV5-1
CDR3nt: TGCGCCAGCAGCTTGGCAGGCGGGAACAATGAGCAGTTCTTC
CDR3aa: CASSLAGGNNEQFF

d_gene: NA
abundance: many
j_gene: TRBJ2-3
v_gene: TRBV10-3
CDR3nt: TGTGCCATCGGTGGCGGGACCGGCAGCACAGATACGCAGTATTTT
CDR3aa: CAIGGGTGSTDTQYF

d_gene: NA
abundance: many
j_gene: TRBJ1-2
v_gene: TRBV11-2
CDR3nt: TGTGCCAGCAGCTTAGCAGGAAGCTATGGCTACACCTTC
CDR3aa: CASSLAGSYGYTF

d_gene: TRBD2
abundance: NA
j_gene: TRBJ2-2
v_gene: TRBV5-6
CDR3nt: TGTGCCAGCAGCCGACTAGCGGGAGGGCGGACCGGGGAGCTGTTTTTT
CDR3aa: CASSRLAGGRTGELFF

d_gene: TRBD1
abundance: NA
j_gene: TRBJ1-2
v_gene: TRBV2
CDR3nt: TGTGCCAGCAGTTTAAACAGGGGTAACTATGGCTACACCTTC
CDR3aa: CASSLNRGNYGYTF

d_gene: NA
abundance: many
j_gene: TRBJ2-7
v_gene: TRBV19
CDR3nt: TGTGCCAGTAGTATAGGTAGCGGAGCCTACGAGCAGTACTTC
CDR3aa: CASSIGSGAYEQYF

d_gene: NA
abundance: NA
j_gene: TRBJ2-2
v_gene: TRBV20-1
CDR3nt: TGCAGTGCTAGGTCGGGAGTGAACACCGGGGAGCTGTTTTTT
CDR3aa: CSARSGVNTGELFF

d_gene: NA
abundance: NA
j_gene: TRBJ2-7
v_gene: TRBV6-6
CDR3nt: TGTGCCAGCACCACCGGGAGCGGGTCTACCTACGAGCAGTACTTC
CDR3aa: CASTTGSGSTYEQYF

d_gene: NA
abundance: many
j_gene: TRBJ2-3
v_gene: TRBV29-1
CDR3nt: TGCAGCGTTGAACGGGCAGATGATACGCAGTATTTT
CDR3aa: CSVERADDTQYF

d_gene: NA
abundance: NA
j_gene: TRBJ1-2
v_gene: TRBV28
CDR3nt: TGTGCCAGCATCGGTGGGGGGGCTGGCTACACCTTC
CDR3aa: CASIGGGAGYTF